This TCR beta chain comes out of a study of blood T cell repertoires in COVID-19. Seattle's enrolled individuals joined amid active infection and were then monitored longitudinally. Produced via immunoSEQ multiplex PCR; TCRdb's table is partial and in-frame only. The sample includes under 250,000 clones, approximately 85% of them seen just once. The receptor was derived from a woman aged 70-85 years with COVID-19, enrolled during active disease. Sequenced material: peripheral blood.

The CDR3: CASSSNRGNEQFF. For the CDR3, the DNA is TGTGCCAGCAGTTCCAACAGGGGAAACGAGCAGTTCTTC. The chain combines TRBV27 with TRBJ2-1; TRBD1 agrees at 7 bases. CDR3 length: 13 residues. Germline trimming cut 4 bases from V and 10 bases from J; bases unmatched to any gene: 7. The V gene's germline CDR1 is MNHEY and CDR2 SMNVEV (reference sequence).